This note documents a single TCR beta chain sequence. Its matching antigen is unknown. This sample was taken from a study of T cells after posttransplantation cyclophosphamide. Study observations and caveats: Tissue-infiltrating T cells from skin or gut overlapped little with blood T cells. Donor-recipient repertoire similarity was low at 1-2 months, rising over year one. Recipient CMV seropositivity and CMV reactivation strongly tracked TRB clonality.

Germline V gives CDR1 KGHSH, CDR2 LQKENI. CDR3 length equals 16 residues. V was cut by 1 base and J by 1 base, with 13 bases left in between. The assay was immunoSEQ multiplex PCR, and TCRdb's table has in-frame clones only and misses some. The sample has over 4,000 clones; less than 80% are singletons. Busulfan-fludarabine conditioning, marrow transplant, and cyclophosphamide on days +3 and +4 were administered. This TCR was recovered from a male patient aged 60 to 75 who received an allogeneic stem cell transplant from an unrelated donor, was CMV-positive, and had no GVHD. Some T cells could come from the graft donor. V usage is TRBV18 and J usage is TRBJ1-1, with D maybe TRBD1 (5 bases). Here the sequenced sample was PBMCs, taken after allogeneic stem cell transplant with posttransplant cyclophosphamide. CDR3 nucleotide sequence: TGTGCCAGCTCACCACAACCACAGGTCCCGAACACTGAAGCTTTCTTT. As protein: CASSPQPQVPNTEAFF.